A single sample gave rise to the 21 T cell receptor beta chains below, sequenced in a study of blood T cell repertoires in COVID-19. Repertoires were generated with immunoSEQ multiplex PCR, while TCRdb's copy carries only in-frame clones and drops some. The top ten hold roughly a tenth of the sample, which has tens of thousands of clones, about 90% seen once. What was sequenced was peripheral blood. These receptors were collected from a human donor in a cohort sampled during active COVID-19.

The chain links TRBV28 to TRBJ2-5; 12 bases fit TRBD2. Germline assignment: CDR1 MDHEN and CDR2 SYDVKM. This CDR3 is built from 15 residues. The ends lost 2 bases at V and 2 bases at J; junction bases unmatched: 0. The CDR3 DNA is TGTGCCAGCAGTTTAACTAGCGGGAGGCAAGAGACCCAGTACTTC. Amino acid sequence: CASSLTSGRQETQYF.

The rearrangement joins TRBV30 to TRBJ1-3; unclear D gene. V was clipped by 7 bases and J by 1 base, with 11 bases between them. CDR1 is GTSNPN and CDR2 is SVGIG in the germline V gene (reference sequence). The CDR3 spans 13 residues. CDR3 nucleotide sequence: TGTGCCTCCAACCGGGGTTCTGGAAACACCATATATTTT. This gives the protein CASNRGSGNTIYF.

The rearrangement joins TRBV5-1 to TRBJ2-1, with 8 bases lining up with TRBD2. Trimming removed 0 bases from V and 1 base from J; junction bases left unmatched: 12. This CDR3 is built from 19 residues. Germline loops: CDR1 SGHRS, CDR2 YFSETQ. CDR3 protein: CASSLEGLLAASSYNEQFF. CDR3 DNA: TGCGCCAGCAGCTTGGAGGGCTTACTAGCGGCCAGTTCCTACAATGAGCAGTTCTTC.

The chain couples TRBV30 to TRBJ2-1, with D perhaps TRBD2 (6 bases). The CDR3 sequence is 14 residues long. Germline V gene data show CDR1 as GTSNPN and CDR2 as SVGIG (reference sequence). Trimming removed 3 bases from V and 9 bases from J, with 18 bases in between. CDR3 in amino acids: CAWRVPGGVGEQFF. As DNA, the CDR3 is TGTGCCTGGAGGGTCCCTGGAGGGGTCGGTGAGCAGTTCTTC.

The chain recombines TRBV24-1 with TRBJ1-2, with D perhaps matching TRBD1 (5 bases). The CDR3 totals 12 residues. Trimming pared 9 bases from V and 2 bases from J, leaving 9 bases between. From germline, CDR1 is KGHDR and CDR2 SFDVKD. The CDR3 loop is CATQGNNYGYTF. CDR3 bases: TGTGCCACCCAGGGAAACAACTATGGCTACACCTTC.

V is TRBV5-1 and J is TRBJ2-3, with 9 bases matching TRBD1. Germline values: CDR1 SGHRS, CDR2 YFSETQ. The CDR3 is 14 residues long. The V gene end was trimmed by 2 bases and the J gene end by 5 bases; junction bases not matched to a gene: 3. The CDR3 loop reads CASSFGQGIDTQYF. In nucleotides, the CDR3 is TGCGCCAGCAGCTTTGGACAGGGGATAGATACGCAGTATTTT.

The CDR3 loop reads CASSEVNIQYF. As DNA, the CDR3 is TGTGCCAGTAGTGAGGTGAACATTCAGTACTTC. This rearrangement joins TRBV19 to TRBJ2-4; D not resolved. Germline V gene sequence: CDR1 LNHDA, CDR2 SQIVND (reference sequence). The CDR3 has 11 amino acids. Between the trimmed V and J ends, which lost 5 bases and 7 bases, there was a span of 6 bases.

V gene TRBV12-3 or TRBV12-4 combines with J gene TRBJ1-2; TRBD1 agrees at 9 bases. The CDR3 spans 12 residues. V gave up 10 bases and J gave up 4 bases; unmatched junction bases: 4. The CDR3 protein is CAIKDRGYGYTF. The CDR3 nucleotides read TGTGCCATCAAGGACAGGGGCTATGGCTACACCTTC.

This clone appeared a single time. V usage is TRBV4-1 and J usage is TRBJ2-2, with D possibly TRBD2 on 5 matching bases. Germline assignment: CDR1 MGHRA and CDR2 YSYEKL. CDR3 length equals 19 residues. V was shortened by 1 base and J by 0 bases, with 18 bases between the two germline ends. The CDR3 loop is CASSQVPREGIANTGELFF. DNA for the CDR3: TGCGCCAGCAGCCAAGTTCCCCGGGAAGGGATAGCGAACACCGGGGAGCTGTTTTTT.

This clone appeared once. The chain combines TRBV7-3 with TRBJ2-3; tentative D call: TRBD2 (6 bases). Germline CDR1 and CDR2: SGHTA and FQGTGA. CDR3 length equals 19 residues. The V end was cut by 0 bases, the J end by 0 bases, with 19 bases between. CDR3: CASSLTLMGWRDSTDTQYF. The CDR3 bases are TGTGCCAGCAGCTTAACGTTAATGGGGTGGCGGGATAGCACAGATACGCAGTATTTT.

The chain couples TRBV7-2 to TRBJ1-3; no clear D gene. V was shortened by 1 base and J by 0 bases, with 7 bases between the two germline ends. Germline V gene lookup returns CDR1 SGHTA and CDR2 FQGNSA. CDR3 size: 15 residues. The CDR3 region is CASSLVGVSGNTIYF. DNA for the CDR3: TGTGCCAGCAGCTTAGTCGGGGTCTCTGGAAACACCATATATTTT. Complete variable domain (other parts from reference TRBV7-2 and TRBJ1-3): GAGVSQSPSNKVTEKGKDVELRCDPISGHTALYWYRQSLGQGLEFLIYFQGNSAPDKSGLPSDRFSAERTGGSVSTLTIQRTQQEDSAVYLCASSLVGVSGNTIYFGEGSWLTVV.

In this sample, this clone turned up once. The rearrangement links TRBV7-8 to TRBJ2-3, with TRBD2 matching 8 bases. V shed 0 bases, J shed 0 bases, and the junction held 17 bases outside the gene matches. The CDR3 loop spans 21 amino acids. Germline CDR1 is SGHVS and CDR2 is FQNEAQ. This CDR3 is CASSLAVLPPILAGSTDTQYF. For the CDR3, the DNA is TGTGCCAGCAGCTTAGCGGTCCTCCCCCCCATTCTAGCGGGCAGCACAGATACGCAGTATTTT.

This rearrangement joins TRBV3-1 (or the pseudogene TRBV3-2) to TRBJ2-6; D is unresolved. The germline CDR1 and CDR2 sequences are LGHDT and YNNKEL (reference sequence). The V gene lost 2 bases and the J gene lost 4 bases, with 9 bases spanning the gap. The CDR3 has 15 residues. CDR3 coding DNA: TGTGCCAGCAGCCAATCAGGTTCGGGGGCCAACGTCCTGACTTTC. It yields the protein CASSQSGSGANVLTF.

This clone has a handful of counts. This chain uses TRBV7-9 with TRBJ2-2, with D unresolved. The germline V gene encodes CDR1 SEHNR and CDR2 FQNEAQ (reference sequence). This CDR3 spans 14 amino acids. V was trimmed by 5 bases and J by 8 bases, leaving 15 bases between them. CDR3 region: CASSLPSGTGELFF. The CDR3 DNA follows: TGTGCCAGCAGCCTCCCCTCGGGTACTGGGGAGCTGTTTTTT.

The DNA for the CDR3 is TGCGCCAGCAGTCAATCGTGGGGGGAATGGTGGACTGAAGCTTTCTTT. Translated, it gives CASSQSWGEWWTEAFF. The chain links TRBV23-1 to TRBJ1-1; D perhaps matches TRBD1 (5 bases). TRBV23-1 qualifies as an ORF whose function is uncertain. This CDR3 is 16 amino acids long. Trimming left V 0 bases short and J 5 bases short, with 16 bases between.

This chain links TRBV7-2 with TRBJ1-1; D is unclear. Germline V gene data show CDR1 as SGHTA and CDR2 as FQGNSA. The V gene lost 1 base and the J gene lost 0 bases, with 9 bases spanning the gap. CDR3 length: 15 amino acids. Here the CDR3 reads CASSLGAPVNTEAFF. CDR3 in DNA: TGTGCCAGCAGCTTAGGCGCACCTGTGAACACTGAAGCTTTCTTT.

The chain links TRBV2 to TRBJ2-7; 7 bases map to TRBD1. The CDR3 has 13 residues. Germline V CDR1 and CDR2: SNHLY, FYNNEI. After removal of 5 bases from V and 6 bases from J, the junction contained 7 bases not matched to a gene. CDR3 sequence: CASSTTGVGEQYF. In DNA, the CDR3 is TGTGCCAGCAGTACTACAGGGGTCGGCGAGCAGTACTTC.

Here the CDR3 DNA reads TGTGCCAGCAGCCAAGTCGGACAGGGAGGCTATGGCTACACCTTC. Its protein is CASSQVGQGGYGYTF. The chain uses TRBV3-1 (or the pseudogene TRBV3-2) and TRBJ1-2, with 8 nucleotides matching TRBD1. Germline CDR1 is LGHDT and CDR2 is YNNKEL (reference sequence). The ends lost 1 base at V and 4 bases at J; junction bases unmatched: 5. The CDR3 totals 15 residues.

The chain links TRBV11-2 to TRBJ1-4; TRBD1 aligns across 7 bases. V lost 8 bases to trimming and J lost 5 bases; unmatched junction nucleotides: 5. Germline V gene data show CDR1 as SGHAT and CDR2 as FQNNGV. CDR3 length equals 13 residues. CDR3 bases: TGTGCCAGCGCCCGGGACAGAAATGAAAAACTGTTTTTT. Translation: CASARDRNEKLFF.

This clone occurred a few times. The V and J genes are TRBV2 and TRBJ2-7; a possible D gene is TRBD1 (5 bases). The CDR3 loop spans 11 amino acids. The germline V and J ends were trimmed by 6 bases and 7 bases, with 10 bases remaining between them. Germline CDR1 is SNHLY and CDR2 is FYNNEI. The CDR3 DNA follows: TGTGCCAGCAGACCTAGGACAGAGCAGTACTTC. Its translation is CASRPRTEQYF.

This chain joins TRBV6-2 or TRBV6-3 and TRBJ2-1; 9 nucleotides match TRBD1. Germline lookup yields CDR1 MNHEY and CDR2 SVGEGT. The CDR3 is 16 residues long. Trimming cost V 5 bases and J 0 bases; bases outside gene matches: 5. CDR3 sequence: CASSATGGSSYNEQFF. CDR3 in DNA: TGTGCCAGCAGTGCGACAGGGGGAAGCTCCTACAATGAGCAGTTCTTC.